The rows below give T cell receptor beta chains drawn from one sample of a study of cytomegalovirus exposure and HLA in healthy donors. This table comes from immunoSEQ multiplex PCR, and its TCRdb copy is limited to in-frame clones, with some not included. The sample includes approximately 160,000 clones, approximately 73% of them seen just once. The sequenced sample was PBMCs. The receptors come from a man aged 50-59 years in good health and CMV-seronegative. The CDR3 runs from the conserved cysteine through the conserved F or W. Fields, in order: V gene, CDR3 protein.

TRBV11-2	CASSLSRGMRTTGELFF
TRBV6-5	CASSSGTGVRPQHF
TRBV19	CASSIGRTRGQVVDGYTF
TRBV10-2	CASRLAGGPGELFF
TRBV11-2	CASSLGDSSNYGYTF
TRBV4-1	CASSKIGTSTDTQYF
TRBV7-2	CASSLGTGTLNSPLHF
TRBV7-6	CASRMSGLGTQYF
TRBV5-1	CASSTPQSSYEQYF
TRBV2	CASNLGLLYTQYF
TRBV5-1	CASSLNTGTGGADGYTF
TRBV7-2	CASSLVPGSRDTGELFF
TRBV27	CASSLEGTTNEKLFF
TRBV7-6	CASSNPLAGSNEKLFF
TRBV6-1	CASRDRNTEAFF
TRBV6-1	CASIPNQAGNTIYF
TRBV19	CASRPTGGKTGELFF
TRBV5-1	CASSPDLGTEAFF
TRBV11-2	CASNVGRLGSTEAFF
TRBV7-9	CASSFTGEDGYTF
TRBV19	CATATSGGANEQFF
TRBV18	CASSITLTGPTDTQYF
TRBV9	CASSVGSGQGSYEQYF
TRBV28	CASSTNYGYTF
TRBV7-3	CASSLQGAEGEQFF
TRBV7-2	CASSPRGPSGNTIYF
TRBV6-5	CASSYGSQGRTGELFF
TRBV19	CASTPTGYTEAFF
TRBV12-2	CASRQLAVRSTDTQYF